Shown below are 14 T cell receptor beta chains from a single sample sequenced in a study of shared clonotypes between healthy human individuals. CD45RO-negative CD8 cells positively selected for CCR7 made up the naive population, which excluded terminally differentiated effector memory CD45RA+ cells. Generated by immunoSEQ multiplex PCR, the TCRdb table keeps only in-frame clones and is missing some. The sample lists about 2.1 million clones, 80% to 95% occurring once. What was sequenced was naive CD8+ T cells from PBMCs. All receptors derive from a man aged 18 to 29 in good health. Some clones in this sample may be carry-over from other donors' samples.

CDR3 in DNA: TGTGCCAGCAGCTTAGTTGGGAGTGCGGTAGGCCCCTACAATGAGCAGTTCTTC. Translated, it gives CASSLVGSAVGPYNEQFF. The chain is built from TRBV7-2 and TRBJ2-1; D is possibly TRBD2 (5 bases). V lost 1 base and J lost 2, with 18 bases in between. CDR1 SGHTA and CDR2 FQGNSA come from the germline V gene. The CDR3 totals 18 residues. Full variable domain (missing parts from reference TRBV7-2 and TRBJ2-1): GAGVSQSPSNKVTEKGKDVELRCDPISGHTALYWYRQSLGQGLEFLIYFQGNSAPDKSGLPSDRFSAERTGGSVSTLTIQRTQQEDSAVYLCASSLVGSAVGPYNEQFFGPGTRLTVL.

The chain uses TRBV5-5 and TRBJ1-5; TRBD1 might be the D (6 bases). CDR1 and CDR2 from the germline V gene are SGHKS and YYEKEE (reference sequence). The V and J ends lost 3 bases and 0 bases respectively, with 13 bases between them. CDR3 length equals 16 residues. CDR3 nucleotides: TGTGCCAGCAGCTCCGGGGGCGCAGTTAGCAATCAGCCCCAGCATTTT. This encodes CASSSGGAVSNQPQHF.

The chain combines TRBV11-2 with TRBJ2-7, with D possibly TRBD2 on 5 matching bases. Germline V gene lookup returns CDR1 SGHAT and CDR2 FQNNGV. V dropped 7 bases and J dropped 3 bases, with 19 bases sitting between them. The CDR3 is made up of 15 amino acids. This chain's CDR3 is CASIPKAGYYYEQYF. The CDR3 DNA sequence: TGTGCCAGCATCCCAAAGGCGGGTTACTACTACGAGCAGTACTTC.

The rearrangement joins TRBV2 to TRBJ1-4; no firm D call. The CDR3 is made up of 15 amino acids. With 8 bases removed from V and 0 bases from J, the gap between germline ends came to 13 bases. CDR1 and CDR2 (germline): SNHLY, FYNNEI. CDR3 protein: CASGSADATNEKLFF. CDR3 DNA: TGTGCCAGCGGTTCGGCAGACGCAACTAATGAAAAACTGTTTTTT.

The chain uses TRBV7-9 and TRBJ2-1; 7 bases match TRBD1. Looked up from germline, CDR1 is SEHNR and CDR2 is FQNEAQ (reference sequence). This CDR3 is built from 15 residues. The V and J ends lost 0 bases and 10 bases, in that order; junction bases with no gene match: 9. The DNA of the CDR3 is TGTGCCAGCAGCTTAGCGTTTCAGGGGGTGGGCGAGCAGTTCTTC. It encodes CASSLAFQGVGEQFF. The complete variable domain, with remaining parts taken from reference TRBV7-9 and TRBJ2-1, reads DTGVSQNPRHKITKRGQNVTFRCDPISEHNRLYWYRQTLGQGPEFLTYFQNEAQLEKSRLLSDRFSAERPKGSFSTLEIQRTEQGDSAMYLCASSLAFQGVGEQFFGPGTRLTVL.

This rearrangement joins TRBV7-2 to TRBJ2-7; unclear D gene. With 4 bases removed from V and 2 bases from J, the gap between germline ends came to 12 bases. Germline CDR1 SGHTA, CDR2 FQGNSA. The CDR3 length is 14 residues. CDR3 sequence (DNA): TGTGCCAGCAGCTCCCGCAGTCGAGCCTACGAGCAGTACTTC. Protein sequence: CASSSRSRAYEQYF.

V usage is TRBV7-9 and J usage is TRBJ2-7, with a tentative D call TRBD2 (5 bases). This CDR3 is built from 16 residues. Between the trimmed V and J ends, which lost 5 bases and 0 bases, there was a span of 17 bases. Germline assignment: CDR1 SEHNR and CDR2 FQNEAQ (reference sequence). CDR3 loop: CASSPGLTGDSYEQYF. DNA for the CDR3: TGTGCCAGCAGCCCAGGCCTTACCGGGGACTCCTACGAGCAGTACTTC.

V and J are TRBV5-4 and TRBJ2-4, with D perhaps TRBD1 (6 bases). In germline, CDR1 is SGHNT, CDR2 YYREEE (reference sequence). V lost 1 base and J lost 8, with 28 bases in between. This CDR3 spans 19 amino acids. CDR3 in DNA: TGTGCCAGCAGCTTGCTTGGGTCTTATGAGGGGGTTGGGATAGACATTCAGTACTTC. It yields the protein CASSLLGSYEGVGIDIQYF.

The gene calls are TRBV28 and TRBJ2-7, with 7 bases fitting TRBD1. V was clipped by 2 bases and J by 5 bases; unmatched bases: 9. Per germline, CDR1 MDHEN and CDR2 SYDVKM. The CDR3 contains 15 residues. CDR3: CASSLPFSTGNEQYF. The CDR3 bases are TGTGCCAGCAGTTTACCCTTCTCGACAGGGAACGAGCAGTACTTC.

V usage is TRBV5-1 and J usage is TRBJ2-7, with TRBD2 matching over 8 bases. The CDR3 covers 14 residues. Germline V CDR1 and CDR2: SGHRS, YFSETQ. The J segment lost 6 bases and the V segment lost 0 bases, leaving 5 bases of the junction unmatched. The CDR3 region has the DNA TGCGCCAGCAGCTTGGCCGGGACTAGGGTCGAGCAGTACTTC. Amino acids: CASSLAGTRVEQYF.

The chain links TRBV5-4 to TRBJ1-1, with D perhaps TRBD1 (5 bases). V lost 4 bases, J lost 4 bases, and 14 bases lay in between. Per germline, CDR1 SGHNT and CDR2 YYREEE (reference sequence). The CDR3 runs 14 residues. The CDR3 region has the DNA TGTGCCAGCAGCATCATGGGTGGGGGCACTGAAGCTTTCTTT. Protein product: CASSIMGGGTEAFF. The whole variable domain, remainder taken from reference TRBV5-4 and TRBJ1-1, is ETGVTQSPTHLIKTRGQQVTLRCSSQSGHNTVSWYQQALGQGPQFIFQYYREEENGRGNFPPRFSGLQFPNYSSELNVNALELDDSALYLCASSIMGGGTEAFFGQGTRLTVV.

For this clone: This same CDR3 is encoded by further DNA sequences in the sample. The chain couples TRBV5-5 to TRBJ1-5; no clear D. This CDR3 region has 13 residues. The germline V gene encodes CDR1 SGHKS and CDR2 YYEKEE (reference sequence). With 1 base removed from V and 0 bases from J, the gap between germline ends came to 2 bases. CDR3: CASSLYSNQPQHF. Here the CDR3 DNA reads TGTGCCAGCAGCTTGTATAGCAATCAGCCCCAGCATTTT.

The rearrangement joins TRBV28 to TRBJ2-7; D call uncertain. The ends were cut back, 7 bases at V and 0 bases at J, with 10 bases in the middle. Germline V gives CDR1 MDHEN, CDR2 SYDVKM. The CDR3 is 13 residues long. In DNA, the CDR3 is TGTGCCAGCATGCGGACGGTCTCCTACGAGCAGTACTTC. It codes for CASMRTVSYEQYF.

This chain connects TRBV28 to TRBJ2-3, with D possibly TRBD2 on 5 matching bases. V shed 3 bases and J shed 2 bases, with 9 bases lying between them. From germline, CDR1 is MDHEN and CDR2 SYDVKM. This CDR3 has 14 residues. DNA of the CDR3: TGTGCCAGCAGTTTCCCGCGGGCCACAGATACGCAGTATTTT. It is translated as CASSFPRATDTQYF.